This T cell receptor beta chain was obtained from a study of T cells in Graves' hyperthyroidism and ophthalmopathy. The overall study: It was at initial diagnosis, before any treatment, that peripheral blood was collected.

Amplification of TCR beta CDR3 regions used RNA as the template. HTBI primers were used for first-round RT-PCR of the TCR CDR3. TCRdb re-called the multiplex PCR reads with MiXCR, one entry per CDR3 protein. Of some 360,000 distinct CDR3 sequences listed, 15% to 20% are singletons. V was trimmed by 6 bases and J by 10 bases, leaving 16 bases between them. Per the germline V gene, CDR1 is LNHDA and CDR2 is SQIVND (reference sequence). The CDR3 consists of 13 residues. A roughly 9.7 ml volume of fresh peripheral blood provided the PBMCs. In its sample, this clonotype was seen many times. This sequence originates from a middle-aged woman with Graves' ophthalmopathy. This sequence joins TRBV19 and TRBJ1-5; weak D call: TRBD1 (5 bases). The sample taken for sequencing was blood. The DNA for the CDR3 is TGTGCCAGTAGCCCGATCCAGGGCAGACCCCAGCATTTT. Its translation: CASSPIQGRPQHF.